This T cell receptor (beta chain) was documented in a study of immune cell composition in non-small cell lung cancer. Overall study: Lung adenocarcinoma or squamous carcinoma made up most tumours. Findings of the study overall: Around 80% of squamous and about 31% of adenocarcinoma cases had tumour-associated clones >0.5%.

As for this clone: Its antigen remains unknown.

Normal lung sampling was at least 3 cm from the tumour, as distant as possible. Sequencing was performed with immunoSEQ multiplex PCR; in TCRdb, only in-frame clones are kept and a portion is missing. Seen here are 1,500 to 2,000 clones, under 75% observed once, and the top ten hold approximately 18%. From germline, CDR1 is LNHNV and CDR2 YYDKDF (reference sequence). The CDR3 has 15 amino acids. V lost 1 base, J lost 5 bases, and 12 bases lay in between. The chain carries TRBV15 and TRBJ1-5; D ambiguous. This TCR derives from a human donor with non-small cell lung cancer. The sequenced sample was non-adjacent lung tissue. The CDR3 protein is CATSRALFADQPQHF. The CDR3 coding sequence is TGTGCCACCAGCAGAGCTCTTTTTGCAGATCAGCCCCAGCATTTT.